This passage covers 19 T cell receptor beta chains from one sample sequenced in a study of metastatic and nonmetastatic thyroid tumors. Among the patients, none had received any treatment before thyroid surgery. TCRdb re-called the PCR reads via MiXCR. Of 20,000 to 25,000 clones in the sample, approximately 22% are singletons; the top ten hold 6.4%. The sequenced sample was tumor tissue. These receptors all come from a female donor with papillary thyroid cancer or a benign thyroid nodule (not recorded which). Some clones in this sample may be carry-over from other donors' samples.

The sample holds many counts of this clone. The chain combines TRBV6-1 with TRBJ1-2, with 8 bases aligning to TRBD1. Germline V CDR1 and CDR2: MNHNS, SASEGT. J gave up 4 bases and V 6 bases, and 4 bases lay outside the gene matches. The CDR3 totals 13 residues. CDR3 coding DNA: TGTGCCAGCAGGGACAGGGACGGCTATGGCTACACCTTC. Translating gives CASRDRDGYGYTF.

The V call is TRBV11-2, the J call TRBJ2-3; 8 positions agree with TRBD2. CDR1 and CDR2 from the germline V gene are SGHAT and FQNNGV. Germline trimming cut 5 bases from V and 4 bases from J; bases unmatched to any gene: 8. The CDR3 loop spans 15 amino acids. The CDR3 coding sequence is TGTGCCAGCAGCCGAAATAGCGGGACGGCAGATACGCAGTATTTT. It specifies CASSRNSGTADTQYF.

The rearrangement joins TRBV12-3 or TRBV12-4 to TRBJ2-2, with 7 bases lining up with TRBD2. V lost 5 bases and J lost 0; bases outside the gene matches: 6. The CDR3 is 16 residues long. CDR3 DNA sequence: TGTGCCAGCAGTCCCTATGCGGGAGCGAACACCGGGGAGCTGTTTTTT. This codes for CASSPYAGANTGELFF.

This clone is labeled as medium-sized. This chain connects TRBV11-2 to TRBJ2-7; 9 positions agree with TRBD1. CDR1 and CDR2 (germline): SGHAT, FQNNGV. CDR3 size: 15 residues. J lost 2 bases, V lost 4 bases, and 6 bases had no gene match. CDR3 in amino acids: CASSSGTGRTYEQYF. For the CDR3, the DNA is TGTGCCAGCAGCTCAGGGACAGGGCGGACCTACGAGCAGTACTTC.

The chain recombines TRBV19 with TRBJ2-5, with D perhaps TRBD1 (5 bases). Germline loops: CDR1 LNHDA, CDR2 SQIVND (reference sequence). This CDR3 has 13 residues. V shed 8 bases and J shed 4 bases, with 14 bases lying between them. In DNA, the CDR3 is TGTGCCAGTTCCCAGGGTAAAAGAGAGACCCAGTACTTC. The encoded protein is CASSQGKRETQYF.

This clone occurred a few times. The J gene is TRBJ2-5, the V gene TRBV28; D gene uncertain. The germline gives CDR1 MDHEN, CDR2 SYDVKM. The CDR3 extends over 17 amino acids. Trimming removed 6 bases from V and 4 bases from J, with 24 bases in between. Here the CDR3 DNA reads TGTGCCAGCAGCCCCCGAGGAGCGATCGTGAATGGAGAGACCCAGTACTTC. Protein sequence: CASSPRGAIVNGETQYF.

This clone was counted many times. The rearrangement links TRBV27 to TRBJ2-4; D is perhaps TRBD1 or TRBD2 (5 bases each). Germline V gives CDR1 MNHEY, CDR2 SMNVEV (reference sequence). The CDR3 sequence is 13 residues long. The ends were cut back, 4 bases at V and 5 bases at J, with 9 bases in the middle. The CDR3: CASSWDRQNIQYF. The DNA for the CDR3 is TGTGCCAGCAGTTGGGACCGACAAAACATTCAGTACTTC.

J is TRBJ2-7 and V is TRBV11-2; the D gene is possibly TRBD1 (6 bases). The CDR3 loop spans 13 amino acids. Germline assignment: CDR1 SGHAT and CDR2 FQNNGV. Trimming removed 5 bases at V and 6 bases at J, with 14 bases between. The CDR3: CASSPGTLFEQYF. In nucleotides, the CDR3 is TGTGCCAGCAGCCCCGGGACACTTTTCGAGCAGTACTTC.

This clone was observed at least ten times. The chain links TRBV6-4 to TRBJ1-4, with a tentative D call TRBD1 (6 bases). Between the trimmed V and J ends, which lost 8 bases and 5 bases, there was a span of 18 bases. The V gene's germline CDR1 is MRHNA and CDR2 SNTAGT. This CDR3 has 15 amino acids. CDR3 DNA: TGTGCCAGCCCCCCATGGGGGAGGGGGAATGAAAAACTGTTTTTT. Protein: CASPPWGRGNEKLFF.

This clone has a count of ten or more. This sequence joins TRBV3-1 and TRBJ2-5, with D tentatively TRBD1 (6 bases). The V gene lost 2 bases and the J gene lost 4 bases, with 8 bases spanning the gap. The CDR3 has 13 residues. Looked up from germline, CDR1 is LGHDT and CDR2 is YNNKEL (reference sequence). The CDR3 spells CASSQSQGETQYF. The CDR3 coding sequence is TGTGCCAGCAGCCAATCACAGGGAGAGACCCAGTACTTC.

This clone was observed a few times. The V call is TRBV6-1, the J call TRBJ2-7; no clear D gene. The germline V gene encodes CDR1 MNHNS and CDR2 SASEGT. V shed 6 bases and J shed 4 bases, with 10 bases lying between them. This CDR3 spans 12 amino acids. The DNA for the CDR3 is TGTGCCAGCAGCTACCATTTATACGAGCAGTACTTC. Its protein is CASSYHLYEQYF.

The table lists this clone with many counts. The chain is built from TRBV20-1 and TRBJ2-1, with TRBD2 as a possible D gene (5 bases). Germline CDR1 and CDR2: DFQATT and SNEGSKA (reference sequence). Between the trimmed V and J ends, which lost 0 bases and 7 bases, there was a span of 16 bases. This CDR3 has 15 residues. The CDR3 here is CSARDARVSRNEQFF. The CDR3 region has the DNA TGCAGTGCTAGAGATGCGCGGGTCTCTCGAAATGAGCAGTTCTTC.

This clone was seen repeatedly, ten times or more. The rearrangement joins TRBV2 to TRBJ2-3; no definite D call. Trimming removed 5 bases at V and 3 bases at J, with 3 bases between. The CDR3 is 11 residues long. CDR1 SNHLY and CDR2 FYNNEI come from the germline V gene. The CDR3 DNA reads TGTGCCAGCAGTTGGACAGATACGCAGTATTTT. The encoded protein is CASSWTDTQYF.

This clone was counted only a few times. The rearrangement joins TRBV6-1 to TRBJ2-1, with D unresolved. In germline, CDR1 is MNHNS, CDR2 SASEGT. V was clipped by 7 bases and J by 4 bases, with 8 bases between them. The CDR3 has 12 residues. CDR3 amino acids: CASIREYNEQFF. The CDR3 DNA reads TGTGCCAGCATTCGTGAGTACAATGAGCAGTTCTTC.

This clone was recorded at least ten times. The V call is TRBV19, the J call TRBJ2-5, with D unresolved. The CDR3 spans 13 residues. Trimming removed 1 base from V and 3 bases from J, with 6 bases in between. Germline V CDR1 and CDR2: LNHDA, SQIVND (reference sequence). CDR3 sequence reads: CASSIAIKETQYF. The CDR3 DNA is TGTGCCAGTAGTATAGCCATAAAAGAGACCCAGTACTTC.

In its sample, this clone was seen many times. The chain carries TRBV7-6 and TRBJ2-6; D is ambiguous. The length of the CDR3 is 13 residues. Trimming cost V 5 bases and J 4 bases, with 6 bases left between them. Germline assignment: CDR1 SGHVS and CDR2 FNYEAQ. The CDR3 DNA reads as TGTGCCAGCAGCCCCACCGGGGCCAACGTCCTGACTTTC. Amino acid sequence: CASSPTGANVLTF. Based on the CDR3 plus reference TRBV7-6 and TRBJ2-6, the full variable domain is GAGVSQSPRYKVTKRGQDVALRCDPISGHVSLYWYRQALGQGPEFLTYFNYEAQQDKSGLPNDRFSAERPEGSISTLTIQRTEQRDSAMYRCASSPTGANVLTFGAGSRLTVL.

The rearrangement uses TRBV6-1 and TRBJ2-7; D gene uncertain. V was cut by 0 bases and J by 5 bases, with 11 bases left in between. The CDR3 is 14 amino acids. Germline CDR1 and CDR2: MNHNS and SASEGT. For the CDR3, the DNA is TGTGCCAGCAGTGAAGCGGGGTCTCCGAACGAGCAGTACTTC. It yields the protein CASSEAGSPNEQYF.

CDR3 in amino acids: CASSEKGGAYNSPLHF. As DNA, the CDR3 is TGTGCCAGCAGCGAGAAGGGTGGCGCCTATAATTCACCCCTCCACTTT. This rearrangement joins TRBV9 to TRBJ1-6; D is undetermined. Germline-derived CDR1 and CDR2 are SGDLS and YYNGEE. The CDR3 sequence is 16 residues long. Trimming pared 3 bases from V and 2 bases from J, leaving 12 bases between. The full variable domain, in which reference TRBV9 and TRBJ1-6 provide the parts outside the CDR3, is DSGVTQTPKHLITATGQRVTLRCSPRSGDLSVYWYQQSLDQGLQFLIQYYNGEERAKGNILERFSAQQFPDLHSELNLSSLELGDSALYFCASSEKGGAYNSPLHFGNGTRLTVT.

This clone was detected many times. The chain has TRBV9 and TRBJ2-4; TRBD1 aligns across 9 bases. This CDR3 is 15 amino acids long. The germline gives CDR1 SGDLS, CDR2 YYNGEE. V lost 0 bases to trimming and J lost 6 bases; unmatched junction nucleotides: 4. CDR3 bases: TGTGCCAGCAGCGTAGCTGCGGGACAGGGAAACATTCAGTACTTC. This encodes CASSVAAGQGNIQYF. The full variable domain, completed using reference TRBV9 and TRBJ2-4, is DSGVTQTPKHLITATGQRVTLRCSPRSGDLSVYWYQQSLDQGLQFLIQYYNGEERAKGNILERFSAQQFPDLHSELNLSSLELGDSALYFCASSVAAGQGNIQYFGAGTRLSVL.